These 30 T cell receptor beta chains originate from one sample sequenced in a study of response to subunit inactivated influenza vaccine. TCRdb re-called the RT-PCR reads through MiXCR, storing one row per CDR3 protein. The data contain about 650,000 distinct CDR3 sequences, 11% to 15% of them seen just once; the ten biggest clones take up less than 8.5%. The specimen comprised PBMCs from blood, sampled 14 to 15 days before vaccination. The origin of the receptors is a man in his fifties or sixties who received an inactivated influenza vaccine.

The V gene is TRBV7-2, the J gene TRBJ2-4, with D uncertain. Looked up from germline, CDR1 is SGHTA and CDR2 is FQGNSA. This CDR3 contains 12 residues. V was shortened by 1 base and J by 6 bases, with 4 bases between the two germline ends. In DNA form, the CDR3 reads TGTGCCAGCAGCTTAGTGACAAACATTCAGTACTTC. Its translation: CASSLVTNIQYF.

This clonotype was detected once. This clone may be a read error of a much larger clone one base away. The V and J genes are TRBV4-2 and TRBJ1-5; no definite D call. The CDR3 is 13 residues long. The V end lost 0 bases, the J end lost 5 bases, and 5 bases lay between the germline ends. Germline-derived CDR1 and CDR2 are LGHNA and YNFKEQ. CDR3 loop: CASSQEGYQPQHF. In DNA, the CDR3 is TGTGCCAGCAGCCAAGAGGGATATCAGCCCCAGCATTTT.

The chain recombines TRBV27 with TRBJ2-5; D remains ambiguous. Looked up from germline, CDR1 is MNHEY and CDR2 is SMNVEV (reference sequence). The CDR3 is 15 residues long. V was trimmed by 2 bases and J by 5 bases, leaving 15 bases between them. The CDR3 loop reads CASSLIAGIGETQYF. CDR3 nucleotide sequence: TGTGCCAGCAGTTTAATAGCTGGGATCGGGGAGACCCAGTACTTC.

This clonotype was counted a few times. This sequence joins TRBV11-2 and TRBJ2-2; D call uncertain. Trimming removed 2 bases from V and 6 bases from J, with 10 bases in between. Per the germline V gene, CDR1 is SGHAT and CDR2 is FQNNGV. The CDR3 sequence is 14 residues long. The CDR3 DNA sequence: TGTGCCAGCAGCTTATCGTCCCCCCCCGGGGAGCTGTTTTTT. Translation: CASSLSSPPGELFF.

This clonotype showed up many times. The V call is TRBV6-1, the J call TRBJ2-5, with D perhaps matching TRBD1 (6 bases). The CDR3 sequence is 14 residues long. Per the germline V gene, CDR1 is MNHNS and CDR2 is SASEGT. V dropped 1 base and J dropped 2 bases, with 8 bases sitting between them. CDR3 amino acids: CASSEEGVQETQYF. Written as DNA, the CDR3 is TGTGCCAGCAGTGAAGAGGGGGTACAAGAGACCCAGTACTTC.

This clonotype showed up just a few times. The J gene is TRBJ1-4, the V gene TRBV20-1, with TRBD1 as a possible D gene (5 bases). The V gene lost 6 bases and the J gene lost 6 bases, with 14 bases spanning the gap. CDR1 is DFQATT and CDR2 is SNEGSKA in the germline V gene (reference sequence). CDR3 size: 13 residues. The CDR3 DNA reads TGCAGTGCCACCGGGGGGGGGGATGAAAAACTGTTTTTT. Protein sequence: CSATGGGDEKLFF.

This clonotype was seen many times. The chain carries TRBV12-3 or TRBV12-4 and TRBJ2-1; D unclear. Between the trimmed V and J ends, which lost 2 bases and 0 bases, there was a span of 8 bases. The CDR3 extends over 15 amino acids. CDR3 region: CASSLLQNSYNEQFF. The CDR3 bases are TGTGCCAGCAGTTTATTGCAGAACTCCTACAATGAGCAGTTCTTC.

This clonotype was picked up a small number of times. The chain couples TRBV27 to TRBJ2-3; 8 bases agree with TRBD2. Germline V CDR1 and CDR2: MNHEY, SMNVEV (reference sequence). The CDR3 length is 15 residues. V was clipped by 6 bases and J by 0 bases; unmatched bases: 5. The CDR3 DNA is TGTGCCAGCAGACCCTTAGCGGGAAGCACAGATACGCAGTATTTT. Protein product: CASRPLAGSTDTQYF.

The sample holds a few counts of this clonotype. This chain connects TRBV5-5 to TRBJ2-5; TRBD2 aligns across 15 bases. This CDR3 is built from 18 residues. V trimming: 0 bases; J trimming: 4 bases; junction bases outside the gene matches: 7. The germline V gene encodes CDR1 SGHKS and CDR2 YYEKEE (reference sequence). The CDR3 DNA follows: TGTGCCAGCAGCTTGGAGGGGAGGACTAGCGGGGGGGCAGAGACCCAGTACTTC. Its protein product is CASSLEGRTSGGAETQYF.

This clonotype has a count of ten or more. J is TRBJ1-1 and V is TRBV20-1; 9 bases match TRBD1. The CDR3 has 14 residues. Germline values: CDR1 DFQATT, CDR2 SNEGSKA (reference sequence). Trimming at V came to 3 bases and at J to 5 bases, leaving 7 bases not matched to a gene. Written as DNA, the CDR3 is TGCAGTGCTAGTCCTGGGACAGGGAGAACTGAAGCTTTCTTT. Residues: CSASPGTGRTEAFF.

This clonotype turned up a few times. The chain links TRBV14 to TRBJ2-7, with 9 positions matching TRBD1. Looked up from germline, CDR1 is SGHDN and CDR2 is FVKESK. The J segment lost 4 bases and the V segment lost 4 bases, leaving 20 bases of the junction unmatched. This CDR3 is built from 19 residues. In nucleotides, the CDR3 is TGTGCCAGCAGCCGAGCTGACAGGGGGACGCGACTCTCTATATACGAGCAGTACTTC. It yields the protein CASSRADRGTRLSIYEQYF.

The genes are TRBV10-3 and TRBJ2-5; 12 positions agree with TRBD1. The CDR3 totals 16 residues. The germline V gene encodes CDR1 ENHRY and CDR2 SYGVKD. Unmatched junction bases numbered 6, after V lost 6 bases and J lost 1 base. The CDR3 DNA is TGTGCCATCAGAACAGGGACAGGGGGCTCCCAAGAGACCCAGTACTTC. Protein sequence: CAIRTGTGGSQETQYF.

The chain links TRBV9 to TRBJ2-7; 9 bases are shared with TRBD2. Germline V CDR1 and CDR2: SGDLS, YYNGEE. Trimming at V came to 0 bases and at J to 3 bases, leaving 4 bases not matched to a gene. This CDR3 is 15 amino acids long. The CDR3 region is CASSVGGGRGYEQYF. The DNA for the CDR3 is TGTGCCAGCAGCGTAGGTGGCGGGAGGGGCTACGAGCAGTACTTC. The whole variable domain, remainder taken from reference TRBV9 and TRBJ2-7, is DSGVTQTPKHLITATGQRVTLRCSPRSGDLSVYWYQQSLDQGLQFLIQYYNGEERAKGNILERFSAQQFPDLHSELNLSSLELGDSALYFCASSVGGGRGYEQYFGPGTRLTVT.

This clonotype was seen ten or more times. The chain couples TRBV5-5 to TRBJ1-5, with D hard to call. The CDR3 consists of 15 residues. Germline V gene data show CDR1 as SGHKS and CDR2 as YYEKEE (reference sequence). V lost 1 base and J lost 1, with 9 bases in between. CDR3 nucleotide sequence: TGTGCCAGCAGCTTGAGTGCTCAGAGCAATCAGCCCCAGCATTTT. Translating it yields CASSLSAQSNQPQHF.

The J gene is TRBJ2-1, the V gene TRBV18; 11 bases match TRBD2. This CDR3 spans 17 amino acids. Germline lookup yields CDR1 KGHSH and CDR2 LQKENI. J gave up 3 bases and V 5 bases, and 9 bases lay outside the gene matches. The CDR3 sequence: CASSSLTSGDRYNEQFF. CDR3 in DNA: TGTGCCAGCTCATCACTGACTAGCGGGGACCGCTACAATGAGCAGTTCTTC.

The chain uses TRBV24-1 and TRBJ2-1, with D unresolved. The CDR3 runs to 16 residues. With 2 bases removed from V and 3 bases from J, the gap between germline ends came to 13 bases. CDR1 is KGHDR, CDR2 SFDVKD, per germline. The CDR3 DNA reads TGTGCCACCAGTGATTCCCAGCCTTCCGGCTACAATGAGCAGTTCTTC. Translation: CATSDSQPSGYNEQFF.

This clonotype has a count of ten or more. V gene TRBV29-1 combines with J gene TRBJ1-4; D unclear. V lost 5 bases, J lost 0 bases, and 7 bases lay in between. The CDR3 extends over 13 amino acids. The germline CDR1 and CDR2 sequences are SQVTM and ANQGSEA. The CDR3 is CSVQQATNEKLFF. Written as DNA, the CDR3 is TGCAGCGTTCAACAAGCAACTAATGAAAAACTGTTTTTT. The full variable domain, completed using reference TRBV29-1 and TRBJ1-4, is SAVISQKPSRDICQRGTSLTIQCQVDSQVTMMFWYRQQPGQSLTLIATANQGSEATYESGFVIDKFPISRPNLTFSTLTVSNMSPEDSSIYLCSVQQATNEKLFFGSGTQLSVL.

This clonotype was detected a few times. The chain is built from TRBV7-2 and TRBJ2-3, with D unclear. The CDR3 covers 16 residues. V was pared by 0 bases and J by 6 bases, with 16 bases between. Germline V lookup: CDR1 SGHTA, CDR2 FQGNSA. The CDR3 region is CASSLAGSGRVDTQYF. The CDR3 region has the DNA TGTGCCAGCAGCTTAGCGGGTTCAGGACGAGTGGATACGCAGTATTTT.

This clonotype was seen many times. The chain is built from TRBV4-3 and TRBJ2-5; 7 bases align to TRBD1. The CDR3 has 15 residues. The V segment lost 0 bases and the J segment 5 bases; nucleotides outside the gene matches: 6. The germline gives CDR1 LGHNA, CDR2 YSLEER. CDR3 bases: TGCGCCAGCAGCCAAGAATGGCAGGGGGAGGAGACCCAGTACTTC. The encoded protein is CASSQEWQGEETQYF.

This clonotype was picked up a small number of times. The J gene is TRBJ1-2, the V gene TRBV3-1; TRBD1 agrees at 11 bases. Trimming took 5 bases from V and 4 from J; bases not matched to a gene: 6. In germline, CDR1 is LGHDT, CDR2 YNNKEL (reference sequence). The CDR3 runs 15 residues. The DNA for the CDR3 is TGTGCCAGCAGCGTTGGACAGGGGGCTTTCTATGGCTACACCTTC. Translated, it gives CASSVGQGAFYGYTF.

There are a few counts of this clonotype. The chain combines TRBV4-2 with TRBJ2-5; 7 bases are a match to TRBD2. V gave up 1 base and J gave up 5 bases; unmatched junction bases: 10. This CDR3 has 16 amino acids. CDR1 is LGHNA, CDR2 YNFKEQ, per germline. In DNA form, the CDR3 reads TGTGCCAGCAGCCAAGTAGGCAGGGAGGGCGAGGAGACCCAGTACTTC. It is translated as CASSQVGREGEETQYF.

V usage is TRBV5-5 and J usage is TRBJ2-7; 16 positions match TRBD2. CDR3 length: 17 residues. V lost 2 bases and J lost 6; bases outside the gene matches: 8. CDR1 is SGHKS, CDR2 YYEKEE, per germline (reference sequence). The CDR3: CASSFYPGTSGGVEQYF. Written as DNA, the CDR3 is TGTGCCAGCAGCTTTTACCCCGGGACTAGCGGGGGGGTCGAGCAGTACTTC.

The rearrangement joins TRBV7-8 to TRBJ2-3, with 7 bases matching TRBD2. Germline trimming cut 3 bases from V and 3 bases from J; bases unmatched to any gene: 9. CDR1 and CDR2 (germline): SGHVS, FQNEAQ. The CDR3 is made up of 16 amino acids. The CDR3 reads CASSLMAGVWTDTQYF. CDR3 nucleotides: TGTGCCAGCAGCTTGATGGCGGGAGTATGGACAGATACGCAGTATTTT.

This clonotype was seen more than once but under ten times. The gene calls are TRBV10-3 and TRBJ1-4; D call uncertain. Germline values: CDR1 ENHRY, CDR2 SYGVKD. V was shortened by 4 bases and J by 3 bases, with 9 bases between the two germline ends. CDR3 size: 14 residues. In nucleotides, the CDR3 is TGTGCCATCAGTGCAGGCGGGTCTAATGAAAAACTGTTTTTT. Protein sequence: CAISAGGSNEKLFF.

This clonotype was seen only a few times. The V call is TRBV5-1, the J call TRBJ2-7, with TRBD2 matching over 9 bases. The CDR3 loop spans 15 amino acids. Per the germline V gene, CDR1 is SGHRS and CDR2 is YFSETQ. V lost 0 bases to trimming and J lost 4 bases; unmatched junction nucleotides: 5. In DNA, the CDR3 is TGCGCCAGCAGCTTGGGACTAGCGGCCGGGTACGAGCAGTACTTC. This codes for CASSLGLAAGYEQYF.

This clonotype was seen only a few times. The chain is built from TRBV4-3 and TRBJ1-1; D gene unclear. Germline CDR1 LGHNA, CDR2 YSLEER. The length of the CDR3 is 15 residues. V lost 0 bases and J 3 bases, leaving 11 bases between the germline ends. In DNA, the CDR3 is TGCGCCAGCAGCCAAGATTCCGGTTGGGACACTGAAGCTTTCTTT. Amino acids: CASSQDSGWDTEAFF.

In its sample, this clonotype was seen a few times. The J gene is TRBJ2-5, the V gene TRBV18; D possibly uses TRBD1 or TRBD2 (6 bases each). Trimming removed 6 bases from V and 2 bases from J, with 22 bases in between. CDR3 size: 17 residues. In germline, CDR1 is KGHSH, CDR2 LQKENI. This CDR3 reads CASSPRTPGGVQETQYF. The CDR3 DNA sequence: TGTGCCAGCTCCCCCAGGACTCCCGGGGGCGTACAAGAGACCCAGTACTTC.

Notes on this clonotype: A single base separates this from a much larger clone, so it may be a read error. The CDR3 nucleotides read TGTGCCAGCAGCCCAAGCAGGGTGAATACGCAGTATTTT. It encodes CASSPSRVNTQYF. This chain uses TRBV7-2 with TRBJ2-3; TRBD1 might be the D (5 bases). V lost 5 bases to trimming and J lost 7 bases, with 13 bases between them. CDR1 and CDR2 from the germline V gene are SGHTA and FQGNSA. The CDR3 covers 13 residues.

There are many counts of this clonotype. The chain joins TRBV7-9 to TRBJ2-2; 9 bases match TRBD2. The V and J ends lost 4 bases and 6 bases, in that order; junction bases with no gene match: 6. Germline V CDR1 and CDR2: SEHNR, FQNEAQ (reference sequence). The CDR3 spans 15 residues. The CDR3: CASSYRLAGPGELFF. The CDR3 DNA follows: TGTGCCAGCAGCTACCGGCTAGCGGGGCCCGGGGAGCTGTTTTTT.

This clonotype appeared a few times. V is TRBV20-1 and J is TRBJ2-2; 7 positions agree with TRBD2. Germline trimming cut 0 bases from V and 2 bases from J; bases unmatched to any gene: 3. Germline V gene lookup returns CDR1 DFQATT and CDR2 SNEGSKA (reference sequence). CDR3 length: 15 amino acids. CDR3 nucleotide sequence: TGCAGTGCTAGAGATGGCGGGAGCAACACCGGGGAGCTGTTTTTT. Its translation is CSARDGGSNTGELFF.